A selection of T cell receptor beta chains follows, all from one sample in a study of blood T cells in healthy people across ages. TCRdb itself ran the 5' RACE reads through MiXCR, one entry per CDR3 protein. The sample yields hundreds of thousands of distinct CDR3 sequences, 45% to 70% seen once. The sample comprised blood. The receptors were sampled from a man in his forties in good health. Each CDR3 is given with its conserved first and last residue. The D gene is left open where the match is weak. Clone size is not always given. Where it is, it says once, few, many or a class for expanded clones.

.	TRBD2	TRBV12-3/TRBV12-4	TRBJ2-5	TGTGCCAGCAGTTTGGTGGCGGGAGGACACAGTGAGCAGTACTTC	CASSLVAGGHSEQYF
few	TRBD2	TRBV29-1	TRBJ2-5	TGCAGCGTGGGACTAGCGGGGGTTGTACGGGAGACCCAGTACTTC	CSVGLAGVVRETQYF
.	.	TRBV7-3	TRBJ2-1	TGTACCAGCAGCTCCCCGGAGGGAAGACTCTACAATGAGCAGTTCTTC	CTSSSPEGRLYNEQFF
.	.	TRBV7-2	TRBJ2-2	TGTGCCAACCGAATAACCGGGGAGCTGTTTTTT	CANRITGELFF
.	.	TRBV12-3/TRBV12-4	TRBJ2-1	TGTGCCAGCAGTAACACAGGGTATGAGCAGTTCTTC	CASSNTGYEQFF
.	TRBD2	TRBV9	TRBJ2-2	TGTGCCAGCAGCGTAGAAAAGGCGGCTAGCGGGGGCACCGGGGAGCTGTTTTTT	CASSVEKAASGGTGELFF
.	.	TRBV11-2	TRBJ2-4	TGTGCCAGCAGCTTAAATCCGCACGTCTTGTCGGGGGCCCAGAGCAAAAACATTCAGTACTTC	CASSLNPHVLSGAQSKNIQYF
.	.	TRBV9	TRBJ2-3	TGTGCCAGCAGCGTAGGGCCCGGCCGAGGCACAGATACGCAGTATTTT	CASSVGPGRGTDTQYF
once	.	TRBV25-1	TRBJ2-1	TGTGCCAGCAGTGGGACTCATTCGTACTACAATGAGCAGTTCTTC	CASSGTHSYYNEQFF
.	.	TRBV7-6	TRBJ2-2	TGTGCCAGCAGATCGCTCAGGGACACCGGGGAGCTGTTTTTT	CASRSLRDTGELFF
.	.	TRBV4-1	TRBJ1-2	TGCGCCAGCACCAAGTTGGAGGGCAACTATGGCTACACCTTC	CASTKLEGNYGYTF
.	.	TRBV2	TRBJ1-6	TGTGCCAGCAGTGATATGGGACGAGGGAATTCACCCCTCCACTTT	CASSDMGRGNSPLHF
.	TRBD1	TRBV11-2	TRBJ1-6	TGTGCCAGCAGCTTAGATACAGGGGCCTATAATTCACCCCTCCACTTT	CASSLDTGAYNSPLHF
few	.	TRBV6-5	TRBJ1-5	TGTGCCAGCAGTTACTCCAGGGAAGTTTGGCAGCCCCAGCATTTT	CASSYSREVWQPQHF
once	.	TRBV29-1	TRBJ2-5	TGCAGCGTTGGTAGGGTGGATGAGCAGTACTTC	CSVGRVDEQYF
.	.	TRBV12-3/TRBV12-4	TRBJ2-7	TGTGCCAGCAGTTTATCCGCTGCTGGCAGGTCCTACGAGCAGTACTTC	CASSLSAAGRSYEQYF
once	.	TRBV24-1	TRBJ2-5	TGTGCCACCAGTGAGCGGGGACTGACTCAGGGCGAGACCCAGTACTTC	CATSERGLTQGETQYF
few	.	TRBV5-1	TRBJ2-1	TGCGCCAGCAGCTTGGCTTCGGGATTAACTTTCAATGAGCAGTTCTTC	CASSLASGLTFNEQFF
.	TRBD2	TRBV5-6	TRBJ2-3	TGTGCCAGCAGCGACCTACGACTAGCGGACGCAGATACGCAGTATTTT	CASSDLRLADADTQYF
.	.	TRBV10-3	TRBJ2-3	TGTGCCATCACCTCAGGGGTAGCTGCTGCAGATACGCAGTATTTT	CAITSGVAAADTQYF
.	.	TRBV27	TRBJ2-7	TGTGCCAGCAGTCCGGCGGGTGGCGAGCAGTACTTC	CASSPAGGEQYF
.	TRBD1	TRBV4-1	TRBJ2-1	TGCGCCAGCAGCCGACCGGGACAGGGGGCTGGTGAGCAGTTCTTC	CASSRPGQGAGEQFF
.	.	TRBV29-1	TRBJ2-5	TGCAGCGTTGGGACATTCCAAGAGACCCAGTACTTC	CSVGTFQETQYF
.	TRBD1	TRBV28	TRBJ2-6	TGTGCCAGCAGTTTTAACAGGGGGCTCTCTGGGGCCAACGTCCTGACTTTC	CASSFNRGLSGANVLTF